Each of the 32 T cell receptor beta chains below was sequenced from the same sample in a study of T-cell memory formation after mild COVID-19. TCRdb called the 5' RACE reads again in MiXCR, with one record for every CDR3 protein. The data contain some 340,000 distinct CDR3 sequences, 10% to 15% of them seen just once; the ten biggest clones take up 20% to 25%. Sequencing was carried out using PBMCs or a T cell subset sorted from them (not recorded which). These TCRs come from a man between 18 and 35 years old who had mild COVID-19 (a few samples of this study predate the infection). Cell type and time point are not known.

As concerns this clonotype: The germline gene is not matched at one end of the junction; a read error may be the cause. V usage is TRBV7-2 and J usage is TRBJ2-3, with 7 bases fitting TRBD2. This CDR3 is built from 13 residues. CDR1 is SGHTA, CDR2 FQGNSA, per germline. The CDR3 loop is CDSSPGRVDTQYF. The CDR3 coding sequence is TGTGACAGCAGCCCGGGGAGGGTAGATACGCAGTATTTT.

The V and J genes are TRBV20-1 and TRBJ1-1, with D tentatively TRBD1 (5 bases). The V and J ends lost 4 bases and 5 bases respectively, with 17 bases between them. This CDR3 contains 14 residues. CDR1 and CDR2 (germline): DFQATT, SNEGSKA (reference sequence). The DNA of the CDR3 is TGCAGTGCTAATTGTCCGCGGGGGGATACTGAAGCTTTCTTT. It codes for CSANCPRGDTEAFF.

The gene calls are TRBV4-3 and TRBJ2-5, with TRBD2 matching 9 bases. The germline V gene encodes CDR1 LGHNA and CDR2 YSLEER. The CDR3 is 16 amino acids. V dropped 0 bases and J dropped 4; count of bases not matched to a gene: 6. The DNA for the CDR3 is TGCGCCAGCAGCCAAGATTGGTCTAGCGGGGTAGAGACCCAGTACTTC. It codes for CASSQDWSSGVETQYF.

The table lists this clonotype with many counts. The chain couples TRBV10-2 to TRBJ2-7, with D hard to call. CDR1 and CDR2 (germline): WSHSY, SAAADI. The CDR3 runs 12 residues. Trimming removed 2 bases at V and 0 bases at J, with 2 bases between. This CDR3 reads CASSEVSYEQYF. The CDR3 coding sequence is TGCGCCAGCAGTGAGGTCTCCTACGAGCAGTACTTC.

In DNA form, the CDR3 reads TGTGCCAGCAGCCAACGGACGGGGGGAGAAGAGACCCAGTACTTC. It yields the protein CASSQRTGGEETQYF. This chain links TRBV3-1 with TRBJ2-5, with TRBD2 matching over 7 bases. This CDR3 is 15 amino acids long. Germline V gives CDR1 LGHDT, CDR2 YNNKEL (reference sequence). Trimming took 2 bases from V and 3 from J; bases not matched to a gene: 6.

The chain combines TRBV9 with TRBJ2-5; 8 bases align to TRBD2. The germline CDR1 and CDR2 sequences are SGDLS and YYNGEE. The CDR3 is 15 amino acids. V dropped 4 bases and J dropped 2; count of bases not matched to a gene: 7. CDR3 in DNA: TGTGCCAGCAGCTCACGGACTAGCAGACAAGAGACCCAGTACTTC. Its translation: CASSSRTSRQETQYF.

In its sample, this clonotype was seen many times. The chain has TRBV12-3 or TRBV12-4 and TRBJ1-2, with TRBD1 as a possible D gene (5 bases). The germline V and J ends were trimmed by 6 bases and 8 bases, with 16 bases remaining between them. The CDR3 contains 13 residues. CDR3 bases: TGTGCCAGCAGGGTCTCCCCTGGGGGGGGCTACACCTTC. It is translated as CASRVSPGGGYTF.

This chain joins TRBV5-1 and TRBJ2-2; D remains ambiguous. Germline-derived CDR1 and CDR2 are SGHRS and YFSETQ. The CDR3 consists of 13 residues. Trimming took off 5 bases at V and 5 bases at J, with 10 bases between the two ends. Written as DNA, the CDR3 is TGCGCCAGCAGACCCAGCAGTACCGGGGAGCTGTTTTTT. This gives the protein CASRPSSTGELFF.

This chain connects TRBV11-2 to TRBJ2-3; 11 positions match TRBD2. The CDR3 has 16 amino acids. V shed 4 bases, J shed 6 bases, and the junction held 9 bases outside the gene matches. The germline V gene encodes CDR1 SGHAT and CDR2 FQNNGV. CDR3 residues: CASSSRLAGLRDTQYF. As DNA, the CDR3 is TGTGCCAGCAGCTCCAGACTAGCGGGGTTGAGGGATACGCAGTATTTT.

This clonotype was seen only a few times. V and J are TRBV29-1 and TRBJ1-2; the match to TRBD1 covers 9 bases. CDR1 and CDR2 (germline): SQVTM, ANQGSEA. The V and J ends lost 1 base and 2 bases, in that order; junction bases with no gene match: 11. This CDR3 has 17 residues. CDR3 amino acids: CSVEGDRAKRRNYGYTF. For the CDR3, the DNA is TGCAGCGTTGAAGGGGACAGGGCGAAGAGGAGGAACTATGGCTACACCTTC.

The chain is built from TRBV12-3 or TRBV12-4 and TRBJ1-5, with D unresolved. The CDR3 loop spans 14 amino acids. Deletions cut 7 bases from V and 3 bases from J, with 13 bases between. The CDR3 coding sequence is TGTGCCAGCAAGGCTCGGGAAATCAATCAGCCCCAGCATTTT. It specifies CASKAREINQPQHF.

This clonotype was counted many times. The chain couples TRBV10-3 to TRBJ1-2; D not certain. The CDR3 loop spans 12 amino acids. Trimming shortened V by 6 bases and J by 1 base, and 6 bases separated the two germline ends. Germline CDR1 reads ENHRY; CDR2 reads SYGVKD. The CDR3, as DNA: TGTGCCATCAGAAGACATAACTATGGCTACACCTTC. This codes for CAIRRHNYGYTF.

The chain has TRBV24-1 and TRBJ2-5; 9 bases line up with TRBD1. Trimming cost V 2 bases and J 3 bases; bases outside gene matches: 0. This CDR3 is built from 14 residues. Germline CDR1 reads KGHDR; CDR2 reads SFDVKD. CDR3 DNA: TGTGCCACCAGTGATTGGACAGGGGAAGAGACCCAGTACTTC. Translated: CATSDWTGEETQYF.

This clonotype was found a few times. The rearrangement uses TRBV7-2 and TRBJ2-3; D tentatively fits TRBD1 or TRBD2 (6 bases each). In germline, CDR1 is SGHTA, CDR2 FQGNSA. Between the trimmed V and J ends, which lost 2 bases and 1 base, there was a span of 13 bases. The CDR3 has 16 residues. CDR3: CASSLKGGGGTDTQYF. For the CDR3, the DNA is TGTGCCAGCAGCTTAAAGGGGGGCGGGGGCACAGATACGCAGTATTTT.

This clonotype was counted only a few times. This chain uses TRBV6-1 with TRBJ2-1; TRBD2 matches 9 bases. J was trimmed by 5 bases and V by 7 bases; bases with no gene match: 6. The CDR3 is made up of 14 amino acids. Germline V CDR1 and CDR2: MNHNS, SASEGT. The CDR3 reads CASTRPSGDNEQFF. The DNA of the CDR3 is TGTGCCAGCACCCGGCCTAGCGGGGACAATGAGCAGTTCTTC.

The table lists this clonotype with many counts. The CDR3 loop is CASNPGTEAFF. The CDR3 region has the DNA TGTGCCAGCAACCCTGGTACTGAAGCTTTCTTT. This chain uses TRBV7-9 with TRBJ1-1; D ambiguous. V was clipped by 7 bases and J by 5 bases, with 8 bases between them. The V gene's germline CDR1 is SEHNR and CDR2 FQNEAQ (reference sequence). This CDR3 has 11 residues.

This clonotype was counted between two and nine times. The chain couples TRBV7-2 to TRBJ2-3; the D call may be TRBD1 or TRBD2 (5 bases each). Trimming removed 5 bases at V and 1 base at J, with 22 bases between. This CDR3 spans 18 amino acids. Germline-derived CDR1 and CDR2 are SGHTA and FQGNSA. DNA of the CDR3: TGTGCCAGCAGCCAGGGACGGCGGGCTCGGTTCGGCACAGATACGCAGTATTTT. Protein: CASSQGRRARFGTDTQYF.

The rearrangement joins TRBV4-1 to TRBJ2-5; unclear D gene. Germline loops: CDR1 MGHRA, CDR2 YSYEKL. Trimming shortened V by 4 bases and J by 5 bases, and 17 bases separated the two germline ends. The CDR3 contains 15 residues. In DNA, the CDR3 is TGCGCCAGCAGCCCTATTTACCCGCCCGGGGAGACCCAGTACTTC. Encoded protein: CASSPIYPPGETQYF.

Only a few counts were recorded for this clonotype. This chain uses TRBV12-3 or TRBV12-4 with TRBJ2-6; TRBD2 is a possible D gene (6 bases). The CDR3 totals 16 residues. Trimming cost V 6 bases and J 0 bases, with 12 bases left between them. CDR3 sequence (DNA): TGTGCCAGCAGCGGCGGAGGGGACTCTGGGGCCAACGTCCTGACTTTC. It codes for CASSGGGDSGANVLTF.

The chain carries TRBV7-2 and TRBJ2-3; tentative D call: TRBD2 (6 bases). Germline CDR1 reads SGHTA; CDR2 reads FQGNSA. The CDR3 extends over 16 amino acids. Deletions cut 3 bases from V and 1 base from J, with 14 bases between. The CDR3 loop reads CASSFSTRRGTDTQYF. The CDR3 nucleotides read TGTGCCAGCAGCTTTTCGACTAGACGCGGCACAGATACGCAGTATTTT.

V and J are TRBV11-2 and TRBJ1-2, with D possibly TRBD1 on 5 matching bases. Germline values: CDR1 SGHAT, CDR2 FQNNGV. The ends were cut back, 4 bases at V and 10 bases at J, with 13 bases in the middle. The CDR3 runs to 12 residues. The CDR3 spells CASSSRQGFYTF. CDR3 coding DNA: TGTGCCAGCAGCTCGCGTCAGGGATTCTACACCTTC.

This clonotype came up a few times. This chain links TRBV7-9 with TRBJ2-2; 7 bases map to TRBD2. V lost 5 bases to trimming and J lost 2 bases; unmatched junction nucleotides: 5. Germline CDR1 reads SEHNR; CDR2 reads FQNEAQ (reference sequence). The CDR3 covers 15 residues. CDR3 sequence: CASSHASGNTGELFF. For the CDR3, the DNA is TGTGCCAGCAGCCACGCTAGCGGAAACACCGGGGAGCTGTTTTTT.

This clonotype showed up many times. This chain joins TRBV4-2 and TRBJ2-1; the match to TRBD2 covers 8 bases. The germline CDR1 and CDR2 sequences are LGHNA and YNFKEQ. J lost 3 bases, V lost 2 bases, and 3 bases had no gene match. This CDR3 region has 15 residues. DNA for the CDR3: TGTGCCAGCAGCCAATTGCGGGGGGACTACAATGAGCAGTTCTTC. Protein sequence: CASSQLRGDYNEQFF.

This clonotype was seen many times. J is TRBJ2-1 and V is TRBV2; 8 bases fit TRBD1. The ends lost 1 base at V and 4 bases at J; junction bases unmatched: 0. Germline V lookup: CDR1 SNHLY, CDR2 FYNNEI. The length of the CDR3 is 14 residues. Written as DNA, the CDR3 is TGTGCCAGCAGTGAAGGGACAGGGTACAATGAGCAGTTCTTC. This encodes CASSEGTGYNEQFF.

This clonotype was recorded a few times. CDR3: CASSQLDGAEAFF. The CDR3 DNA sequence: TGCGCCAGCAGCCAACTGGACGGCGCCGAAGCTTTCTTT. The genes are TRBV5-1 and TRBJ1-1; D is uncertain. Germline loops: CDR1 SGHRS, CDR2 YFSETQ. Trimming left V 4 bases short and J 8 bases short, with 15 bases between. CDR3 length: 13 residues.

This chain joins TRBV6-2 or TRBV6-3 and TRBJ2-2, with 8 bases fitting TRBD2. Trimming took 6 bases from V and 6 from J; bases not matched to a gene: 3. The V gene's germline CDR1 is MNHEY and CDR2 SVGEGT. The CDR3 extends over 13 amino acids. The CDR3 protein is CASSRLASGELFF. The CDR3 DNA reads as TGTGCCAGCAGCAGACTAGCGTCCGGGGAGCTGTTTTTT.

V is TRBV7-2 and J is TRBJ2-3; 9 bases are shared with TRBD2. This CDR3 has 16 amino acids. J gave up 6 bases and V 1 base, and 8 bases lay outside the gene matches. Germline lookup yields CDR1 SGHTA and CDR2 FQGNSA. The DNA of the CDR3 is TGTGCCAGCAGCTTAGAGCAGCGGGGGGCCGGGGATACGCAGTATTTT. Amino acids: CASSLEQRGAGDTQYF. The full variable domain, in which reference TRBV7-2 and TRBJ2-3 provide the parts outside the CDR3, is GAGVSQSPSNKVTEKGKDVELRCDPISGHTALYWYRQSLGQGLEFLIYFQGNSAPDKSGLPSDRFSAERTGGSVSTLTIQRTQQEDSAVYLCASSLEQRGAGDTQYFGPGTRLTVL.

The CDR3 DNA is TGTGCCAGCCGGCCCGGGGGGCTCTCCTACGAGCAGTACTTC. This sequence encodes CASRPGGLSYEQYF. The chain couples TRBV12-3 or TRBV12-4 to TRBJ2-7; TRBD2 is a possible D gene (7 bases). V lost 8 bases to trimming and J lost 0 bases, with 14 bases between them. The CDR3 consists of 14 residues.

This chain uses TRBV2 with TRBJ2-2, with D unresolved. V was cut by 8 bases and J by 4 bases, with 8 bases left in between. The CDR3 has 12 residues. The germline V gene has CDR1 SNHLY and CDR2 FYNNEI. CDR3 protein: CASAELTGELFF. CDR3 bases: TGTGCCAGCGCGGAGCTCACCGGGGAGCTGTTTTTT. Based on the CDR3 plus reference TRBV2 and TRBJ2-2, the full variable domain is EPEVTQTPSHQVTQMGQEVILRCVPISNHLYFYWYRQILGQKVEFLVSFYNNEISEKSEIFDDQFSVERPDGSNFTLKIRSTKLEDSAMYFCASAELTGELFFGEGSRLTVL.

This clonotype was picked up a small number of times. This chain connects TRBV18 to TRBJ2-4; perhaps TRBD2 as D (6 bases). This CDR3 contains 15 residues. The germline gives CDR1 KGHSH, CDR2 LQKENI. V gave up 3 bases and J gave up 1 base, with 10 bases separating them. In DNA, the CDR3 is TGTGCCAGCTCACCCCCAGGGAGGGCCAAAAACATTCAGTACTTC. It translates to CASSPPGRAKNIQYF.

This clonotype was counted only a few times. The CDR3 reads CATSRDLLAGAKTQYF. DNA of the CDR3: TGTGCCACCAGCAGAGATCTACTAGCGGGGGCGAAGACCCAGTACTTC. V is TRBV15 and J is TRBJ2-5, with TRBD2 matching 11 bases. Germline CDR1 reads LNHNV; CDR2 reads YYDKDF (reference sequence). Trimming cost V 0 bases and J 6 bases; bases outside gene matches: 6. There are 16 residues in the CDR3. The full variable domain, with the rest looked up from reference TRBV15 and TRBJ2-5, is DAMVIQNPRYQVTQFGKPVTLSCSQTLNHNVMYWYQQKSSQAPKLLFHYYDKDFNNEADTPDNFQSRRPNTSFCFLDIRSPGLGDTAMYLCATSRDLLAGAKTQYFGPGTRLLVL.

This clonotype was observed a handful of times. This chain joins TRBV28 and TRBJ1-2; D unclear. V lost 8 bases and J lost 8, with 18 bases in between. CDR1 MDHEN and CDR2 SYDVKM come from the germline V gene. The CDR3 extends over 13 amino acids. CDR3 coding DNA: TGTGCCAGCCAGGTCTCCATCTCCGTCGGCTACACCTTC. Amino acids: CASQVSISVGYTF.